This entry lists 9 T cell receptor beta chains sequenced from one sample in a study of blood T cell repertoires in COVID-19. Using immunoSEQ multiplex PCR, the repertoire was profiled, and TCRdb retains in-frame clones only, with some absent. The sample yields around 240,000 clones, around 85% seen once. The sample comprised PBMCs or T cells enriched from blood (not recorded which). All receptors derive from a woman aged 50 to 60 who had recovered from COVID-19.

The CDR3 nucleotides are TGCGCCAGCAGCTTGGAGCCAACAGGGGGAGAGACCCAGTACTTC. Encoded protein: CASSLEPTGGETQYF. The chain recombines TRBV5-1 with TRBJ2-5, with 8 bases identical to TRBD1. There are 15 residues in the CDR3. V was pared by 0 bases and J by 4 bases, with 5 bases of the junction left unmatched. Germline V gene sequence: CDR1 SGHRS, CDR2 YFSETQ.

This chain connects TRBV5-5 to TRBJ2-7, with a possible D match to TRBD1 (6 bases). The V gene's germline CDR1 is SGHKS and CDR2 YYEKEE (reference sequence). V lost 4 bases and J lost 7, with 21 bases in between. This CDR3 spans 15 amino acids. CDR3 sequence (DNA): TGTGCCAGCAGCCCCGAGGGGCGACAGAGGGGGGAGCAGTACTTC. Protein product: CASSPEGRQRGEQYF.

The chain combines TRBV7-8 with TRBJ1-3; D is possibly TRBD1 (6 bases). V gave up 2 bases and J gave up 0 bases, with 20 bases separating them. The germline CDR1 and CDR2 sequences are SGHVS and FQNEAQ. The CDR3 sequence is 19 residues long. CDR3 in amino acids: CASSLTGLWGRSSGNTIYF. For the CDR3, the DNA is TGTGCCAGCAGCTTAACCGGACTTTGGGGGCGGTCCTCTGGAAACACCATATATTTT.

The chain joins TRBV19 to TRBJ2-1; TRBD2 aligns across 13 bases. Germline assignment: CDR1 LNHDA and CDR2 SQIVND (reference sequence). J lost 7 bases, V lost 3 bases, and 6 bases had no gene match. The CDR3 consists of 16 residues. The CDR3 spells CASSIGLAGEFNEQFF. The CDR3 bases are TGTGCCAGTAGTATCGGACTAGCGGGAGAATTTAATGAGCAGTTCTTC.

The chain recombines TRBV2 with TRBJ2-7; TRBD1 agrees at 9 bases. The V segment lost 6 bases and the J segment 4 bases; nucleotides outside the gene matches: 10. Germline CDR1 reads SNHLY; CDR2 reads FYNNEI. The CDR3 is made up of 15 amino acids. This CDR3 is CASREGQGSFYEQYF. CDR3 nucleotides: TGTGCCAGCAGAGAGGGACAGGGAAGCTTTTACGAGCAGTACTTC.

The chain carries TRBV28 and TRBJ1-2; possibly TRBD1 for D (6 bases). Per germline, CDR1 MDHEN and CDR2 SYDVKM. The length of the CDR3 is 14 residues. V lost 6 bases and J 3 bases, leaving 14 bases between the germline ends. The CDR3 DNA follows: TGTGCCAGCAGCTGGGGGCGCGGTGACTATGGCTACACCTTC. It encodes CASSWGRGDYGYTF.

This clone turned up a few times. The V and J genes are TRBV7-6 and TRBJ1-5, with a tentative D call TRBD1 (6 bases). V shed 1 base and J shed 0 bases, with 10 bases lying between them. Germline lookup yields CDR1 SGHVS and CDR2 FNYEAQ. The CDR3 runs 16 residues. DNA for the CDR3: TGTGCCAGCAGCTTAGAGGGGGGGAATAGCAATCAGCCCCAGCATTTT. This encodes CASSLEGGNSNQPQHF.

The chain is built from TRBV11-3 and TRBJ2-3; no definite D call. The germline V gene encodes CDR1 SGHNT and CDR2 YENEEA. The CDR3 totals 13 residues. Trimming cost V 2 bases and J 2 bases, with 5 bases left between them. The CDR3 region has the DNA TGTGCCAGCAGCTTACGGTCCACAGATACGCAGTATTTT. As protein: CASSLRSTDTQYF.

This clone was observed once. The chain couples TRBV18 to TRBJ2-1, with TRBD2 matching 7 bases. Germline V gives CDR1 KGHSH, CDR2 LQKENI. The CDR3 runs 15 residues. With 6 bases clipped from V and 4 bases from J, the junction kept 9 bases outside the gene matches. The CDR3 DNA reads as TGTGCCAGCTCGCTGCTGGGGGAGGGTTACAATGAGCAGTTCTTC. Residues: CASSLLGEGYNEQFF.